This T cell receptor beta chain came from a study of CD8+ T cells in alopecia areata. Per germline, CDR1 SGHVS and CDR2 FNYEAQ. This CDR3 is 13 amino acids long. V lost 6 bases and J lost 5, with 11 bases in between. Study-level points and caveats: Scalp repertoires also include resident alphabeta T cells from normal skin. Tofacitinib significantly brought down scalp clonality and expanded CD8+ clones among top 100.

Extracted RNA was reverse transcribed into cDNA, the sequencing template. Sequenced by immunoSEQ multiplex PCR; TCRdb stores in-frame clones only, minus some. The sample holds about 190,000 clones, approximately 67% seen once. Specified treatment: oral pan-JAK inhibitor, 5-10 mg twice daily. About this clone itself: As yet, its antigen is unknown.

This TCR was sampled from a human donor with alopecia areata. The chain has TRBV7-6 and TRBJ1-5; D is unclear. The sample consisted of CD4+ T cells sorted from blood, taken around week 50, from a patient treated with tofacitinib. The CDR3 coding sequence is TGTGCCAGCAGTCCACTGCTTTATCAGCCCCAGCATTTT. Translated, it gives CASSPLLYQPQHF.